The clone carrying this T cell receptor (gamma chain) was detected ten times or more. This sample was taken from a study of gamma delta lymphoproliferative disorders and STAT genes. Across the study: The LymphoTrack Dx TCRG Assay amplified gamma chains from at least 50 ng of genomic DNA.

The receptor sequences were amplified from genomic DNA of peripheral blood mononuclear cells. Germline CDR1 reads VTNTFY; CDR2 reads YDVSTARD (reference sequence). The V and J ends lost 3 bases and 10 bases, in that order; junction bases with no gene match: 6. There are 11 residues in the CDR3. TCRdb re-processed the multiplex PCR reads using CATT. The sample consists of roughly 2,500 gamma-chain clones, around 12% of them appearing once. The receptor comes from a human donor with gamma-delta T-cell large granular lymphocyte leukemia. The chain is built from TRGV3 and TRGJ1 or TRGJ2. The J gene, missing from TCRdb, was assigned here through DNA to germline matching. Sequencing used blood. The CDR3 coding sequence is TGTGCCACCTGGGACGCCGAGAAGAAACTCTTT. Translating it yields CATWDAEKKLF.